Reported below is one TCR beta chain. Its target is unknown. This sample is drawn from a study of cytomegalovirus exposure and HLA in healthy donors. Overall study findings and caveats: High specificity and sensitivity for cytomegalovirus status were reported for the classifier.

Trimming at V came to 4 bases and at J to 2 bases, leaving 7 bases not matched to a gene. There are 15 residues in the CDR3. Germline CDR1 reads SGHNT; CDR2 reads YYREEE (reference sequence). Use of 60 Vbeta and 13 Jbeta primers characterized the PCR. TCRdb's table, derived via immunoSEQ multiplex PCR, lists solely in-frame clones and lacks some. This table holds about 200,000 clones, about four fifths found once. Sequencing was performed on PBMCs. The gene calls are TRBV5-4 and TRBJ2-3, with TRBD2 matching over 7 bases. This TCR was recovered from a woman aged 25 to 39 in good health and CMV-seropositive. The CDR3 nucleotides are TGTGCCAGCAGCCCGGGTAGCGGGTCCACAGATACGCAGTATTTT. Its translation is CASSPGSGSTDTQYF.